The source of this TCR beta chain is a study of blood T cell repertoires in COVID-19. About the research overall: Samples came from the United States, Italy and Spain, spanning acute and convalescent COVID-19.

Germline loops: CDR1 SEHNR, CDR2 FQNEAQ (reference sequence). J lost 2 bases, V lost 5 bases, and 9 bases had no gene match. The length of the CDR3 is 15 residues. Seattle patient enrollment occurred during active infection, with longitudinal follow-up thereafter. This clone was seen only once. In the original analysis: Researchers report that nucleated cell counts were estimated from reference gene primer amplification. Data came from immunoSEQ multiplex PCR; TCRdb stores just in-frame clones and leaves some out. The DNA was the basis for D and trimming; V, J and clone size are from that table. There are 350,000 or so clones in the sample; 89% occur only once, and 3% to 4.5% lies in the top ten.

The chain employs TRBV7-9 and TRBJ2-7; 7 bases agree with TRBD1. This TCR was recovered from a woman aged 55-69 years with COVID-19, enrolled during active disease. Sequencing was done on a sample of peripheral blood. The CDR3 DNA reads TGTGCCAGCAGCCGATCGACAGGGTTGGCCTACGAGCAGTACTTC. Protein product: CASSRSTGLAYEQYF.